This T cell receptor beta chain was captured in a study of blood T cell repertoires in COVID-19. About the research overall: Material from acute and convalescent COVID-19 was sourced from the United States, Italy and Spain. The analysed material was cDNA or gDNA that came from T cells, B-cell-depleted T cells, or PBMCs.

Some clones are missing from TCRdb's copy, which holds only in-frame ones; the method was immunoSEQ multiplex PCR. The repertoire includes some 120,000 clones, 82% of them detected once, and around 8% sits in the top ten. Germline CDR1 MDHEN, CDR2 SYDVKM. V shed 6 bases and J 0 bases; nucleotides not matched to a gene: 4. The CDR3 totals 14 residues. Sequences were obtained from peripheral blood. The source of this sequence is a man between 65 and 80 years old with acute or convalescent COVID-19. V gene TRBV28 combines with J gene TRBJ1-1; 7 positions match TRBD1. The CDR3 loop reads CASRYRGVNTEAFF. CDR3 nucleotides: TGTGCCAGCAGATACAGGGGTGTGAACACTGAAGCTTTCTTT.